Listed here are 14 T cell receptor beta chains from one sample, sequenced in a study of T cell clonotyping in hematopoietic cell transplantation. Time point reported: recipient sample about 28 days before transplant, after cytoreduction. The method was immunoSEQ multiplex PCR; TCRdb's version includes in-frame clones alone and lacks a portion of them. The sample has roughly 40,000 clones, 85% seen once. The sample here was peripheral blood mononuclear cells, taken before stem cell transplant. The receptor source for this set is a man aged 55 to 70 with acute myeloid leukemia. Some clones in this sample may be carry-over from other donors' samples.

The chain has TRBV19 and TRBJ1-5; D is perhaps TRBD1 (5 bases). Trimming removed 3 bases from V and 7 bases from J, with 16 bases in between. In germline, CDR1 is LNHDA, CDR2 SQIVND (reference sequence). The CDR3 loop spans 15 amino acids. CDR3 residues: CASSMGTDSSQPQHF. CDR3 sequence (DNA): TGTGCCAGTAGTATGGGAACAGACAGTTCACAGCCCCAGCATTTT.

J is TRBJ1-3 and V is TRBV28; D call uncertain. This CDR3 region has 12 residues. From germline, CDR1 is MDHEN and CDR2 SYDVKM. V was shortened by 5 bases and J by 2 bases, with 4 bases between the two germline ends. CDR3 sequence reads: CASSRTGNTIYF. The CDR3 DNA reads TGTGCCAGCAGTCGAACTGGAAACACCATATATTTT.

J is TRBJ2-5 and V is TRBV19, with D unresolved. CDR1 and CDR2 (germline): LNHDA, SQIVND (reference sequence). V gave up 6 bases and J gave up 1 base, with 6 bases separating them. The CDR3 totals 12 residues. The CDR3 loop reads CASRGRQETQYF. The CDR3, as DNA: TGTGCCAGTAGAGGACGCCAAGAGACCCAGTACTTC.

This chain uses TRBV7-2 with TRBJ1-5, with a possible D match to TRBD1 (6 bases). The CDR3 length is 19 residues. The V and J ends lost 5 bases and 5 bases respectively, with 28 bases between them. Germline lookup yields CDR1 SGHTA and CDR2 FQGNSA. CDR3 region: CASSRQQVTQGQGHQPQHF. In DNA, the CDR3 is TGTGCCAGCAGCCGACAGCAGGTGACCCAGGGTCAGGGGCATCAGCCCCAGCATTTT.

This clone came up once. The rearrangement links TRBV10-2 to TRBJ1-2; 7 nucleotides align to TRBD1. Germline assignment: CDR1 WSHSY and CDR2 SAAADI. The CDR3 sequence is 15 residues long. The trim removed 3 bases at V and 2 bases at J, leaving 6 bases unmatched. The CDR3 DNA sequence: TGCGCCAGCAGTGATGAGACAGGGCCGAACTATGGCTACACCTTC. Protein: CASSDETGPNYGYTF.

The V call is TRBV27, the J call TRBJ2-7, with TRBD2 identical over 8 bases. Germline loops: CDR1 MNHEY, CDR2 SMNVEV (reference sequence). This CDR3 contains 14 residues. V was clipped by 6 bases and J by 2 bases; unmatched bases: 6. CDR3 region: CASRMGGLAYEQYF. The DNA for the CDR3 is TGTGCCAGCAGGATGGGGGGACTAGCCTACGAGCAGTACTTC.

This clone was detected only a few times. The rearrangement links TRBV14 to TRBJ2-3, with 8 bases aligning to TRBD2. Germline V lookup: CDR1 SGHDN, CDR2 FVKESK. This CDR3 has 16 residues. The trim removed 3 bases at V and 2 bases at J, leaving 7 bases unmatched. The CDR3 spells CASSHRLARPTDTQYF. Written as DNA, the CDR3 is TGTGCCAGCAGCCACCGACTAGCGCGACCCACAGATACGCAGTATTTT.

This rearrangement joins TRBV29-1 to TRBJ2-5, with D possibly TRBD2 on 7 matching bases. The CDR3 has 13 amino acids. Trimming pared 6 bases from V and 5 bases from J, leaving 16 bases between. Germline V gives CDR1 SQVTM, CDR2 ANQGSEA. The CDR3 region has the DNA TGCAGCGTCAAAGGGGGGGGCGGGGAGACCCAGTACTTC. Translating it yields CSVKGGGGETQYF.

This chain joins TRBV29-1 and TRBJ1-2, with TRBD1 matching over 8 bases. The V and J ends lost 7 bases and 12 bases, in that order; junction bases with no gene match: 16. The CDR3 sequence is 13 residues long. Germline CDR1 SQVTM, CDR2 ANQGSEA. CDR3 nucleotides: TGCAGCGGCTCCCGGGACAGGACGTCGGGTGACACCTTC. As protein: CSGSRDRTSGDTF.

V gene TRBV7-6 combines with J gene TRBJ2-4; 11 bases are shared with TRBD1. The trim removed 4 bases at V and 7 bases at J, leaving 6 bases unmatched. This CDR3 is built from 15 residues. Germline V gene data show CDR1 as SGHVS and CDR2 as FNYEAQ. The CDR3 region has the DNA TGTGCCAGCAGCTCACGGACAGGGGGCCTGAACATTCAGTACTTC. It specifies CASSSRTGGLNIQYF.

This rearrangement joins TRBV4-1 to TRBJ2-7, with D maybe TRBD1 (5 bases). Trimming took 1 base from V and 3 from J, leaving 13 bases between them. Germline V CDR1 and CDR2: MGHRA, YSYEKL. CDR3 length: 15 amino acids. CDR3 sequence reads: CASSQAVTVDYEQYF. CDR3 sequence (DNA): TGCGCCAGCAGCCAAGCGGTGACAGTCGACTACGAGCAGTACTTC.

The gene calls are TRBV2 and TRBJ1-1; TRBD1 is a possible D gene (5 bases). Trimming left V 8 bases short and J 1 base short, with 11 bases between. Germline V lookup: CDR1 SNHLY, CDR2 FYNNEI. The CDR3 runs to 13 residues. CDR3 protein: CASGGEGNTEAFF. The CDR3 DNA is TGTGCCAGCGGGGGAGAGGGGAACACTGAAGCTTTCTTT.

V usage is TRBV14 and J usage is TRBJ1-1; D is possibly TRBD1 (5 bases). Germline V lookup: CDR1 SGHDN, CDR2 FVKESK. Trimming left V 1 base short and J 10 bases short, with 16 bases between. The CDR3 contains 14 residues. The CDR3 region is CASSQGRDRRGAFF. In DNA form, the CDR3 reads TGTGCCAGCAGCCAAGGCCGGGACCGTAGAGGAGCTTTCTTT.

J is TRBJ2-3 and V is TRBV7-2, with 7 bases aligning to TRBD2. This CDR3 comprises 15 residues. V shed 5 bases, J shed 7 bases, and the junction held 12 bases outside the gene matches. CDR1 and CDR2 from the germline V gene are SGHTA and FQGNSA. CDR3 sequence: CASSPDPGGRNTQYF. The CDR3 DNA is TGTGCCAGCAGCCCCGACCCGGGGGGACGAAATACGCAGTATTTT.